One sample yielded the 29 T cell receptor beta chains listed below, sequenced in a study of regulatory T cells in long-lasting Graves disease. Relying on iRepertoire HTBI primers and Arm-PCR of CDR3 regions, the team built TCR beta libraries. TCRdb called the multiplex PCR reads again in MiXCR, with one record for every CDR3 protein. This table holds approximately 480,000 distinct CDR3 sequences, about 16% found once. The time point was: newly diagnosed GD, antithyroid drugs for less than 3 months. RNA from PBMCs was the source of the TCR library. The data were also submitted as part of a second study, on T cells in Graves' hyperthyroidism and ophthalmopathy.

The specimen was peripheral blood mononuclear cells (PBMCs), collected at new diagnosis, from a patient treated with antithyroid drugs. The receptor set was obtained from a man aged 40-50 years with Graves disease.

The V call is TRBV14, the J call TRBJ2-3; 10 nucleotides line up with TRBD2. The CDR3 contains 19 residues. With 0 bases clipped from V and 4 bases from J, the junction kept 13 bases outside the gene matches. Germline lookup yields CDR1 SGHDN and CDR2 FVKESK. The CDR3 sequence is CASSQETSGRIKNADTQYF. Written as DNA, the CDR3 is TGTGCCAGCAGCCAAGAGACTAGCGGGCGGATCAAAAACGCAGATACGCAGTATTTT.

This clonotype was detected only a few times. This chain uses TRBV6-1 with TRBJ1-2; D uncertain. This CDR3 region has 13 residues. V lost 2 bases, J lost 4 bases, and 8 bases lay in between. Per the germline V gene, CDR1 is MNHNS and CDR2 is SASEGT. CDR3: CASSESGIYGYTF. In nucleotides, the CDR3 is TGTGCCAGCAGTGAATCGGGGATCTATGGCTACACCTTC.

The J gene is TRBJ2-5, the V gene TRBV29-1; D unresolved. CDR1 and CDR2 (germline): SQVTM, ANQGSEA. CDR3 length: 12 amino acids. Trimming took 8 bases from V and 3 from J, leaving 13 bases between them. This CDR3 is CSPIGVEETQYF. CDR3 DNA sequence: TGCAGCCCGATTGGGGTAGAAGAGACCCAGTACTTC.

V usage is TRBV7-9 and J usage is TRBJ2-5; the D is unclear. This CDR3 is built from 14 residues. The germline V gene has CDR1 SEHNR and CDR2 FQNEAQ (reference sequence). V was shortened by 2 bases and J by 0 bases, with 7 bases between the two germline ends. As DNA, the CDR3 is TGTGCCAGCAGCTTACAAAGGTACCAAGAGACCCAGTACTTC. Translated: CASSLQRYQETQYF.

This clonotype was observed many times. An end of the junction differs from the germline gene, which may be a read error. This chain joins TRBV2 and TRBJ2-1; D ambiguous. Germline V gene sequence: CDR1 SNHLY, CDR2 FYNNEI. This CDR3 is built from 11 residues. CDR3 protein: CASSDYNEQFF. The CDR3 nucleotides read TGCGCCAGCAGTGATTACAATGAGCAGTTCTTC.

This clonotype was counted between two and nine times. This chain uses TRBV27 with TRBJ1-5; D possibly corresponds to TRBD1 (5 bases). The CDR3 runs 13 residues. V was cut by 5 bases and J by 7 bases, with 12 bases left in between. The germline CDR1 and CDR2 sequences are MNHEY and SMNVEV (reference sequence). This CDR3 reads CASSPAGRQPQHF. The CDR3, as DNA: TGTGCCAGCAGTCCGGCAGGGAGACAGCCCCAGCATTTT.

The table lists this clonotype with a few counts. The V and J genes are TRBV6-2 or TRBV6-3 and TRBJ2-5; the D call may be TRBD1 or TRBD2 (5 bases each). The CDR3 contains 14 residues. V was cut by 6 bases and J by 4 bases, with 15 bases left in between. In germline, CDR1 is MNHEY, CDR2 SVGEGT. The CDR3 DNA follows: TGTGCCAGCAGCAGGGACCACACGGGAGAGACCCAGTACTTC. This sequence encodes CASSRDHTGETQYF.

This clonotype has a single count. The chain has TRBV5-8 and TRBJ1-5, with a possible D match to TRBD1 (6 bases). The CDR3 has 15 residues. CDR1 and CDR2 from the germline V gene are SGHTS and YDEGEE. The V end was cut by 5 bases, the J end by 2 bases, with 14 bases between. CDR3 sequence (DNA): TGTGCCAGCAGAAGTACAGGGTTGGGCAATCAGCCCCAGCATTTT. Encoded protein: CASRSTGLGNQPQHF.

This clonotype was detected many times. The V call is TRBV7-3, the J call TRBJ2-1; maybe TRBD1 (6 bases). From germline, CDR1 is SGHTA and CDR2 FQGTGA. The CDR3 extends over 15 amino acids. Trimming removed 5 bases from V and 4 bases from J, with 15 bases in between. The CDR3 DNA is TGTGCCAGCAGCCCAAACAGGGTCTCGTACAATGAGCAGTTCTTC. Residues: CASSPNRVSYNEQFF.

Comments on this clonotype: This clone may be a read error of a much larger clone one base away. The chain joins TRBV30 to TRBJ2-7; D is possibly TRBD2 (5 bases). The CDR3 has 14 amino acids. Trimming left V 5 bases short and J 0 bases short, with 14 bases between. Germline CDR1 GTSNPN, CDR2 SVGIG (reference sequence). The CDR3 spells CAWGERESSYEQYF. Here the CDR3 DNA reads TGTGCCTGGGGGGAGAGGGAGAGCTCCTACGAGCAGTACTTC.

This clonotype was observed many times. CDR3 in amino acids: CASRSGLSGGYEQYF. The CDR3 coding sequence is TGTGCCAGCAGGTCGGGACTATCGGGAGGCTACGAGCAGTACTTC. The chain has TRBV11-2 and TRBJ2-7, with TRBD2 matching over 7 bases. The CDR3 runs to 15 residues. Looked up from germline, CDR1 is SGHAT and CDR2 is FQNNGV. The ends lost 6 bases at V and 3 bases at J; junction bases unmatched: 11.

The gene calls are TRBV20-1 and TRBJ2-1; 7 positions agree with TRBD2. Trimming took 4 bases from V and 5 from J; bases not matched to a gene: 11. Germline V lookup: CDR1 DFQATT, CDR2 SNEGSKA (reference sequence). The CDR3 contains 15 residues. The CDR3 region is CSAISSASGNNEQFF. CDR3 DNA sequence: TGCAGTGCTATCAGTTCGGCTAGCGGAAACAATGAGCAGTTCTTC.

This clonotype was recorded a few times. This sequence joins TRBV3-1 and TRBJ2-2, with 8 bases lining up with TRBD1. Germline CDR1 reads LGHDT; CDR2 reads YNNKEL (reference sequence). V gave up 7 bases and J gave up 0 bases; unmatched junction bases: 4. This CDR3 contains 15 residues. The chain's CDR3 is CASKWTGPNTGELFF. Here the CDR3 DNA reads TGTGCCAGCAAGTGGACAGGGCCGAACACCGGGGAGCTGTTTTTT.

This chain links TRBV13 with TRBJ2-5; 11 bases match TRBD2. V lost 0 bases, J lost 1 base, and 4 bases stayed unmatched. This CDR3 spans 17 amino acids. Germline V CDR1 and CDR2: PRHDT, FYEKMQ (reference sequence). The CDR3 loop is CASSLGGLAEPQETQYF. The CDR3 bases are TGTGCCAGCAGCTTAGGGGGACTAGCGGAGCCCCAAGAGACCCAGTACTTC.

In this sample, this clonotype turned up many times. V usage is TRBV25-1 and J usage is TRBJ2-1, with 7 nucleotides matching TRBD2. Germline V gives CDR1 MGHDK, CDR2 SYGVNS. The CDR3 totals 15 residues. Losses at the gene ends were 3 bases for V and 4 bases for J; bases not matched to a gene: 6. The CDR3 sequence is CASSEPGTKYNEQFF. DNA for the CDR3: TGTGCCAGCAGTGAGCCCGGGACTAAATACAATGAGCAGTTCTTC. Combining the CDR3 with reference TRBV25-1 and TRBJ2-1 gives the whole variable domain EADIYQTPRYLVIGTGKKITLECSQTMGHDKMYWYQQDPGMELHLIHYSYGVNSTEKGDLSSESTVSRIRTEHFPLTLESARPSHTSQYLCASSEPGTKYNEQFFGPGTRLTVL.

Only a few counts were recorded for this clonotype. This chain joins TRBV7-8 and TRBJ1-5, with D possibly being TRBD1 (6 bases). This CDR3 contains 17 residues. Germline CDR1 reads SGHVS; CDR2 reads FQNEAQ. The V end was cut by 5 bases, the J end by 2 bases, with 19 bases between. The CDR3 DNA follows: TGTGCCAGCAGCCCCCACGCCGGGGGCGTCGGCAATCAGCCCCAGCATTTT. Its protein product is CASSPHAGGVGNQPQHF.

This clonotype appeared many times. V is TRBV5-1 and J is TRBJ2-7, with D tentatively TRBD1 (5 bases). Germline V gene lookup returns CDR1 SGHRS and CDR2 YFSETQ. V lost 4 bases and J 5 bases, leaving 16 bases between the germline ends. The CDR3 spans 14 residues. Here the CDR3 DNA reads TGCGCCAGCAGCCCTCCAGGGCAGTACAACGAGCAGTACTTC. This codes for CASSPPGQYNEQYF.

This clonotype was found a few times. The rearrangement uses TRBV28 and TRBJ2-7; possibly TRBD1 for D (7 bases). The V gene's germline CDR1 is MDHEN and CDR2 SYDVKM. The CDR3 has 16 amino acids. V lost 6 bases, J lost 3 bases, and 21 bases lay in between. The CDR3 region is CASSSKGGQTVYEQYF. DNA of the CDR3: TGTGCCAGCAGCTCTAAGGGGGGACAGACAGTCTACGAGCAGTACTTC.

This clonotype has at least ten counts. The chain has TRBV2 and TRBJ2-4, with 15 bases identical to TRBD2. The V gene end was trimmed by 4 bases and the J gene end by 5 bases; junction bases not matched to a gene: 0. The CDR3 runs 15 residues. From germline, CDR1 is SNHLY and CDR2 FYNNEI. In DNA, the CDR3 is TGTGCCAGCAGTGGGACTAGCGGGAGGGAAAACATTCAGTACTTC. It encodes CASSGTSGRENIQYF.

Of note for this clonotype: It is likely a read error: a sequence one base away is far more abundant. V gene TRBV5-4 combines with J gene TRBJ2-4; 7 bases are shared with TRBD1. Germline V gene sequence: CDR1 SGHNT, CDR2 YYREEE (reference sequence). The CDR3 has 16 residues. Trimming took 2 bases from V and 3 from J; bases not matched to a gene: 8. CDR3 in DNA: TGTGCCAGCAGCTTAGCAACAGGGGTAGTCAAAAACATTCAGTACTTC. It yields the protein CASSLATGVVKNIQYF.

This clonotype showed up many times. This chain's CDR3 is CASRDGDRNHEQYF. The DNA of the CDR3 is TGTGCCAGCAGGGATGGGGACAGGAACCACGAGCAGTACTTC. This chain links TRBV7-2 with TRBJ2-7; TRBD1 matches at 8 bases. V lost 6 bases to trimming and J lost 5 bases; unmatched junction nucleotides: 9. CDR1 SGHTA and CDR2 FQGNSA come from the germline V gene. CDR3 length: 14 residues.

This clonotype was observed many times. This chain links TRBV2 with TRBJ2-7, with a possible D match to TRBD1 (6 bases). This CDR3 spans 16 amino acids. V was trimmed by 1 base and J by 2 bases, leaving 15 bases between them. Germline CDR1 and CDR2: SNHLY and FYNNEI. The CDR3 DNA is TGTGCCAGCAGTGAAGGGTCCACAGGGAATACCTACGAGCAGTACTTC. Its protein product is CASSEGSTGNTYEQYF.

This clonotype came up a few times. This sequence joins TRBV28 and TRBJ2-2, with D possibly TRBD1 on 5 matching bases. The CDR3 has 14 residues. The ends were cut back, 6 bases at V and 8 bases at J, with 16 bases in the middle. Germline V gene data show CDR1 as MDHEN and CDR2 as SYDVKM. DNA for the CDR3: TGTGCCAGCAGCTTGGTTTCAGGGAAGGGGGAGCTGTTTTTT. It codes for CASSLVSGKGELFF. Based on the CDR3 plus reference TRBV28 and TRBJ2-2, the full variable domain is DVKVTQSSRYLVKRTGEKVFLECVQDMDHENMFWYRQDPGLGLRLIYFSYDVKMKEKGDIPEGYSVSREKKERFSLILESASTNQTSMYLCASSLVSGKGELFFGEGSRLTVL.

The table lists this clonotype with many counts. This chain connects TRBV5-1 to TRBJ2-7; 7 positions match TRBD2. In germline, CDR1 is SGHRS, CDR2 YFSETQ. J gave up 0 bases and V 2 bases, and 8 bases lay outside the gene matches. The CDR3 contains 16 residues. The CDR3 loop reads CASSLEGGSSSYEQYF. The CDR3 DNA follows: TGCGCCAGCAGCTTAGAAGGCGGGAGTTCCTCCTACGAGCAGTACTTC.

This clonotype came up many times. The genes are TRBV15 and TRBJ2-1; 9 bases are a match to TRBD1. V shed 3 bases, J shed 7 bases, and the junction held 7 bases outside the gene matches. The CDR3 extends over 15 amino acids. The germline V gene has CDR1 LNHNV and CDR2 YYDKDF (reference sequence). CDR3 bases: TGTGCCACCAGCAGGAGAAGGGACAGGGAGAATGAGCAGTTCTTC. Its protein is CATSRRRDRENEQFF.

The rearrangement joins TRBV4-1 to TRBJ2-5, with D hard to call. The V gene's germline CDR1 is MGHRA and CDR2 YSYEKL. V lost 1 base and J 4 bases, leaving 13 bases between the germline ends. The CDR3 has 15 amino acids. The DNA for the CDR3 is TGCGCCAGCAGCCAAGTGGCGCTGACGGGAGAGACCCAGTACTTC. This gives the protein CASSQVALTGETQYF.

Regarding this clonotype: Given a far larger clone just one base away, this is likely a sequencing read error. The CDR3 sequence: CASSFNERDTEAFF. CDR3 DNA sequence: TGTGCCAGCAGCTTCAACGAGAGGGACACTGAAGCTTTCTTT. This chain joins TRBV11-3 and TRBJ1-1; no reliable D call. Trimming left V 3 bases short and J 3 bases short, with 11 bases between. CDR1 is SGHNT and CDR2 is YENEEA in the germline V gene. This CDR3 contains 14 residues.

This clonotype was observed many times. The chain is built from TRBV18 and TRBJ1-1; D remains ambiguous. The CDR3 runs 13 residues. Trimming took 1 base from V and 6 from J, leaving 9 bases between them. CDR1 is KGHSH, CDR2 LQKENI, per germline. The CDR3 DNA is TGTGCCAGCTCACCACGGAGGGCAGCTGAAGCTTTCTTT. It translates to CASSPRRAAEAFF.

The sample holds many counts of this clonotype. The V call is TRBV20-1, the J call TRBJ2-7; the D gene is possibly TRBD1 (6 bases). The CDR3 totals 12 residues. In germline, CDR1 is DFQATT, CDR2 SNEGSKA (reference sequence). V was clipped by 5 bases and J by 5 bases, with 13 bases between them. This CDR3 reads CSAPGQSNEQYF. CDR3 nucleotides: TGCAGTGCTCCCGGACAGTCAAACGAGCAGTACTTC.